This T cell receptor (beta chain) came from a study of cytomegalovirus exposure and HLA in healthy donors. Study findings and constraints: An Asian-associated ancestry cluster reportedly showed fewer N-insertions than the approximately 650-donor mean in a later analysis. A later analysis appeared to link common viral pathogens to several of the most significant clusters.

A word on this clone: Its antigen remains unknown.

V dropped 5 bases and J dropped 5 bases, with 16 bases sitting between them. The germline CDR1 and CDR2 sequences are SGHNT and YYREEE (reference sequence). CDR3 length: 14 residues. The PCR used 60 Vbeta and 13 Jbeta primers. Sequencing was performed with immunoSEQ multiplex PCR; in TCRdb, only in-frame clones are kept and a portion is missing. The data contain 85,000 to 100,000 clones, more than 55% of them singletons. The clonotype comes from a human donor in good health. The chain couples TRBV5-4 to TRBJ1-1, with D maybe TRBD1 (6 bases). The sequenced sample consisted of PBMCs. The CDR3 sequence is CASSMQQGGTEAFF. CDR3 coding DNA: TGTGCCAGCAGTATGCAACAGGGCGGAACTGAAGCTTTCTTT.